The source of this TCR beta chain is a study of blood T cell repertoires in COVID-19. Study details: Donors in the United States, Italy and Spain gave samples during acute or convalescent COVID-19. Sample material is recorded as cDNA or gDNA derived from T cells, B-cell-depleted T cells, or PBMCs.

Original analysis: Reference gene primer amplification gave estimated nucleated cell counts. The assay was immunoSEQ multiplex PCR, and TCRdb's table has in-frame clones only and misses some. The D gene and trimming were derived from the DNA, and the V and J assignments and clone size from that table. This table has 55,000 to 75,000 clones, 81% appearing once. Germline-derived CDR1 and CDR2 are MDHEN and SYDVKM. This CDR3 spans 15 amino acids. V lost 4 bases, J lost 2 bases, and 6 bases stayed unmatched. The chain combines TRBV28 with TRBJ2-7; 9 nucleotides match TRBD2. The sequenced material came from peripheral blood. The TCR originated in a human donor in a cohort sampled during active COVID-19. In DNA, the CDR3 is TGTGCCAGCAGTTGGGGTAGCGGGGGTGCCTACGAGCAGTACTTC. Its translation is CASSWGSGGAYEQYF.